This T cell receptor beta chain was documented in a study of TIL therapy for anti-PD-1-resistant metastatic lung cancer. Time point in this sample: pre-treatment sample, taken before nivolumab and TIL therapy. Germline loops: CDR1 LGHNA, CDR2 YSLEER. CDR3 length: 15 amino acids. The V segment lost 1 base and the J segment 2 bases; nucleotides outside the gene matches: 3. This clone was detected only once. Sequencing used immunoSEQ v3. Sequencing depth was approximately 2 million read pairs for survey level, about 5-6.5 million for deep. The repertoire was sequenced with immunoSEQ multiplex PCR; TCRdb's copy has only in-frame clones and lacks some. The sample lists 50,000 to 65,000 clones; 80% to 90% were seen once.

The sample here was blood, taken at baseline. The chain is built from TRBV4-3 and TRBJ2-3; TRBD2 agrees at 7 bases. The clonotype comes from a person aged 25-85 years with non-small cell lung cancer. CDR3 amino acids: CASSQGTSDTDTQYF. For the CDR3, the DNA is TGCGCCAGCAGCCAAGGGACTAGTGACACAGATACGCAGTATTTT.